A selection of T cell receptor beta chains follows, all from one sample in a study of CD8 T cells in Susac syndrome. TCRdb re-called the immunoSEQ multiplex PCR reads through MiXCR, storing one row per CDR3 protein. The table has about 300,000 distinct CDR3 sequences, 80% to 90% seen once; the top ten hold over 0.095%. What was sequenced was CD8+ T cells from PBMCs. The receptors come from a human donor with multiple sclerosis. Both conserved end residues are part of each CDR3. Fields, in order: D gene, V gene, J gene, clone size, CDR3 protein, CDR3 DNA. D genes are given only for firm matches. Clone size, where shown, is once, few, many, or a class for clones that have expanded.

d_gene: TRBD1
v_gene: TRBV20-1
j_gene: TRBJ2-3
abundance: NA
CDR3aa: CSASVGQGLISGDTQYF
CDR3nt: TGCAGTGCTAGTGTCGGACAGGGGCTCATCTCCGGGGATACGCAGTATTTT

d_gene: TRBD1
v_gene: TRBV5-1
j_gene: TRBJ2-7
abundance: few
CDR3aa: CASSYRTGASYEQYF
CDR3nt: TGCGCCAGCAGCTACAGGACAGGGGCGTCCTACGAGCAGTACTTC

d_gene: NA
v_gene: TRBV14
j_gene: TRBJ2-7
abundance: NA
CDR3aa: CASSSGPGDEQYF
CDR3nt: TGTGCCAGCAGCTCGGGCCCCGGGGACGAGCAGTACTTC

d_gene: TRBD2
v_gene: TRBV15
j_gene: TRBJ2-6
abundance: NA
CDR3aa: CATSRGGELGANVLTF
CDR3nt: TGTGCCACCAGCCGGGGGGGAGAGCTTGGGGCCAACGTCCTGACTTTC

d_gene: TRBD1
v_gene: TRBV28
j_gene: TRBJ2-7
abundance: NA
CDR3aa: CASSFAGRGPEGPNYEQYF
CDR3nt: TGTGCCAGCAGTTTTGCCGGCAGGGGGCCAGAAGGGCCCAACTACGAGCAGTACTTC

d_gene: TRBD1
v_gene: TRBV7-9
j_gene: TRBJ2-1
abundance: NA
CDR3aa: CASSLEQGVYNEQFF
CDR3nt: TGTGCCAGCAGCTTAGAACAGGGGGTCTACAATGAGCAGTTCTTC

d_gene: NA
v_gene: TRBV29-1
j_gene: TRBJ1-2
abundance: NA
CDR3aa: CSAWVSLGIDGYTF
CDR3nt: TGCAGCGCATGGGTCTCCCTGGGCATAGATGGCTACACCTTC

d_gene: TRBD1
v_gene: TRBV12-5
j_gene: TRBJ2-5
abundance: NA
CDR3aa: CASGPTGVETQYF
CDR3nt: TGTGCTAGTGGCCCTACAGGGGTAGAGACCCAGTACTTC

d_gene: TRBD1
v_gene: TRBV18
j_gene: TRBJ1-2
abundance: NA
CDR3aa: CASSPEGADGYTF
CDR3nt: TGTGCCAGCTCACCGGAGGGGGCTGATGGCTACACCTTC

d_gene: NA
v_gene: TRBV30
j_gene: TRBJ2-7
abundance: NA
CDR3aa: CAWAGLSYEQYF
CDR3nt: TGTGCCTGGGCGGGACTGAGCTACGAGCAGTACTTC

d_gene: NA
v_gene: TRBV6-5
j_gene: TRBJ1-5
abundance: NA
CDR3aa: CASSSPGDSNQPQHF
CDR3nt: TGTGCCAGCAGTTCCCCAGGGGATAGCAATCAGCCCCAGCATTTT

d_gene: NA
v_gene: TRBV6-5
j_gene: TRBJ2-7
abundance: once
CDR3aa: CASSYFGTAGGEQYF
CDR3nt: TGTGCCAGCAGTTACTTTGGGACAGCCGGGGGCGAGCAGTACTTC

d_gene: NA
v_gene: TRBV5-6
j_gene: TRBJ2-2
abundance: NA
CDR3aa: CASSLWGDTGELFF
CDR3nt: TGTGCCAGCAGCTTGTGGGGCGACACCGGGGAGCTGTTTTTT

d_gene: TRBD1
v_gene: TRBV15
j_gene: TRBJ2-3
abundance: NA
CDR3aa: CATSRDDRGSIPSDTQYF
CDR3nt: TGTGCCACCAGCAGAGATGACAGGGGGTCCATTCCTAGTGATACGCAGTATTTT

d_gene: TRBD2
v_gene: TRBV3-1
j_gene: TRBJ2-2
abundance: once
CDR3aa: CASSPIVIAGVTDTGELFF
CDR3nt: TGTGCCAGCAGCCCAATCGTGATAGCGGGAGTTACGGACACCGGGGAGCTGTTTTTT

d_gene: TRBD2
v_gene: TRBV7-3
j_gene: TRBJ2-1
abundance: NA
CDR3aa: CASSSLAGGFDEQFF
CDR3nt: TGTGCCAGCAGCTCCCTAGCGGGAGGATTCGATGAGCAGTTCTTC

d_gene: TRBD1
v_gene: TRBV6-1
j_gene: TRBJ2-7
abundance: NA
CDR3aa: CASSPHQTRTGRLREQYF
CDR3nt: TGTGCCAGCAGTCCCCATCAGACTCGGACAGGGCGCCTACGCGAGCAGTACTTC

d_gene: NA
v_gene: TRBV10-3
j_gene: TRBJ1-1
abundance: NA
CDR3aa: CAISTGNHEAFF
CDR3nt: TGTGCCATCAGTACAGGGAATCACGAAGCTTTCTTT

d_gene: NA
v_gene: TRBV9
j_gene: TRBJ2-2
abundance: NA
CDR3aa: CASSVVRNSGELFF
CDR3nt: TGTGCCAGCAGCGTAGTACGGAACTCCGGGGAGCTGTTTTTT

d_gene: TRBD1
v_gene: TRBV4-1
j_gene: TRBJ1-3
abundance: once
CDR3aa: CASSQLPGTGPRSGGNTIYF
CDR3nt: TGCGCCAGCAGCCAACTCCCCGGGACAGGACCCCGCTCTGGTGGAAACACCATATATTTT

d_gene: NA
v_gene: TRBV6-2/TRBV6-3
j_gene: TRBJ1-2
abundance: NA
CDR3aa: CASSRPGSYYGYTF
CDR3nt: TGTGCCAGCAGTCGACCGGGATCTTACTATGGCTACACCTTC

d_gene: TRBD2
v_gene: TRBV6-4
j_gene: TRBJ2-1
abundance: NA
CDR3aa: CASRIQGGRVYNEQFF
CDR3nt: TGTGCCAGCAGGATCCAGGGCGGGAGGGTTTACAATGAGCAGTTCTTC

d_gene: NA
v_gene: TRBV12-3/TRBV12-4
j_gene: TRBJ2-1
abundance: once
CDR3aa: CASALRDTGNEQFF
CDR3nt: TGTGCCAGCGCGCTCCGGGACACTGGCAATGAGCAGTTCTTC

d_gene: NA
v_gene: TRBV27
j_gene: TRBJ2-7
abundance: NA
CDR3aa: CASSSPGWLDEQYF
CDR3nt: TGTGCCAGCAGTTCGCCTGGTTGGTTGGACGAGCAGTACTTC

d_gene: NA
v_gene: TRBV11-2
j_gene: TRBJ2-7
abundance: NA
CDR3aa: CASSSRRGALRYEQYF
CDR3nt: TGTGCCAGCAGCAGCCGGCGAGGGGCGCTTAGATACGAGCAGTACTTC

d_gene: NA
v_gene: TRBV27
j_gene: TRBJ2-3
abundance: NA
CDR3aa: CASSPGQLSGVGGQYF
CDR3nt: TGTGCCAGCAGCCCGGGACAGTTAAGCGGAGTGGGGGGGCAGTATTTT

d_gene: NA
v_gene: TRBV6-1
j_gene: TRBJ2-7
abundance: once
CDR3aa: CASSEGPGASYEQYF
CDR3nt: TGTGCCAGCAGTGAAGGTCCCGGGGCCTCCTACGAGCAGTACTTC

d_gene: NA
v_gene: TRBV20-1
j_gene: TRBJ1-5
abundance: NA
CDR3aa: CSAREPGLGQPQHF
CDR3nt: TGCAGTGCTAGAGAGCCAGGGCTGGGACAGCCCCAGCATTTT

d_gene: NA
v_gene: TRBV30
j_gene: TRBJ1-1
abundance: NA
CDR3aa: CAWTQFISVLVVSRTEAFF
CDR3nt: TGTGCCTGGACCCAATTCATCTCAGTGTTGGTCGTATCCCGCACTGAAGCTTTCTTT

d_gene: TRBD1
v_gene: TRBV2
j_gene: TRBJ2-6
abundance: once
CDR3aa: CASSSQGWVTGANVLTF
CDR3nt: TGTGCCAGCAGTTCACAGGGGTGGGTCACTGGGGCCAACGTCCTGACTTTC

d_gene: NA
v_gene: TRBV29-1
j_gene: TRBJ2-7
abundance: NA
CDR3aa: CSTRGQTTYEQYF
CDR3nt: TGCAGCACCCGGGGCCAAACCACCTACGAGCAGTACTTC

d_gene: NA
v_gene: TRBV5-1
j_gene: TRBJ2-3
abundance: few
CDR3aa: CASSGYSATSPDTQYF
CDR3nt: TGCGCCAGCAGCGGGTATAGCGCAACGAGCCCAGATACGCAGTATTTT

d_gene: TRBD2
v_gene: TRBV20-1
j_gene: TRBJ2-1
abundance: NA
CDR3aa: CSARVGTSFYSEQFF
CDR3nt: TGCAGTGCTAGAGTGGGGACTAGCTTCTACAGTGAGCAGTTCTTC

d_gene: TRBD2
v_gene: TRBV27
j_gene: TRBJ2-7
abundance: NA
CDR3aa: CASTRGGGVGYEQYF
CDR3nt: TGTGCCAGCACCAGAGGCGGGGGTGTGGGATACGAGCAGTACTTC

d_gene: TRBD1
v_gene: TRBV2
j_gene: TRBJ1-5
abundance: NA
CDR3aa: CASSVFFLRDRRNQPQHF
CDR3nt: TGTGCCAGCAGCGTCTTCTTCCTCCGGGACAGGCGCAATCAGCCCCAGCATTTT

d_gene: NA
v_gene: TRBV6-6
j_gene: TRBJ1-1
abundance: few
CDR3aa: CASSYGGPNTEAFF
CDR3nt: TGTGCCAGCAGTTATGGGGGGCCGAACACTGAAGCTTTCTTT

d_gene: TRBD1
v_gene: TRBV4-2
j_gene: TRBJ2-1
abundance: NA
CDR3aa: CASSQDHPTGEDNEQFF
CDR3nt: TGTGCCAGCAGCCAAGATCATCCGACAGGGGAAGACAATGAGCAGTTCTTC

d_gene: TRBD1
v_gene: TRBV3-1
j_gene: TRBJ2-1
abundance: once
CDR3aa: CASSPQMTGSLEQFF
CDR3nt: TGTGCCAGCAGCCCCCAGATGACAGGGTCGTTGGAGCAGTTCTTC

d_gene: TRBD2
v_gene: TRBV20-1
j_gene: TRBJ2-2
abundance: NA
CDR3aa: CSAGGRGSSGISRIGELFF
CDR3nt: TGCAGTGCAGGGGGGAGGGGGTCTAGCGGGATATCTCGTATCGGGGAGCTGTTTTTT

d_gene: NA
v_gene: TRBV27
j_gene: TRBJ1-6
abundance: NA
CDR3aa: CASSLGGGQLSPLHF
CDR3nt: TGTGCCAGCAGTTTAGGGGGCGGACAGCTCTCACCCCTCCACTTT

d_gene: TRBD1
v_gene: TRBV27
j_gene: TRBJ2-1
abundance: NA
CDR3aa: CASKSGGNEQFF
CDR3nt: TGTGCCAGCAAATCAGGGGGCAATGAGCAGTTCTTC

d_gene: TRBD2
v_gene: TRBV27
j_gene: TRBJ2-7
abundance: NA
CDR3aa: CASKPGASGRVLVYEQYF
CDR3nt: TGTGCCAGCAAGCCGGGGGCTAGCGGGAGGGTTTTGGTCTACGAGCAGTACTTC

d_gene: TRBD1
v_gene: TRBV4-1
j_gene: TRBJ2-7
abundance: NA
CDR3aa: CASSQGGTGPYEQYF
CDR3nt: TGCGCCAGCAGCCAAGGAGGGACAGGGCCCTACGAGCAGTACTTC

d_gene: TRBD2
v_gene: TRBV10-3
j_gene: TRBJ2-1
abundance: NA
CDR3aa: CAVSGRTTKGNEQFF
CDR3nt: TGTGCCGTTAGCGGGCGCACCACTAAGGGGAATGAGCAGTTCTTC

d_gene: TRBD1
v_gene: TRBV28
j_gene: TRBJ2-7
abundance: NA
CDR3aa: CASSRGAGGEQYF
CDR3nt: TGTGCCAGCAGCCGAGGAGCAGGGGGCGAGCAGTACTTC

d_gene: NA
v_gene: TRBV7-6
j_gene: TRBJ1-1
abundance: NA
CDR3aa: CASSLGRGAEAFF
CDR3nt: TGTGCCAGCAGCTTAGGCAGGGGTGCTGAAGCTTTCTTT

d_gene: NA
v_gene: TRBV27
j_gene: TRBJ1-1
abundance: NA
CDR3aa: CASSLGVWAFF
CDR3nt: TGTGCCAGCAGTTTAGGGGTTTGGGCTTTCTTT

d_gene: NA
v_gene: TRBV25-1
j_gene: TRBJ2-7
abundance: NA
CDR3aa: CASLPHEQYF
CDR3nt: TGTGCCAGCTTGCCCCACGAGCAGTACTTC

d_gene: NA
v_gene: TRBV2
j_gene: TRBJ2-7
abundance: NA
CDR3aa: CASTARQDTFYEQYF
CDR3nt: TGTGCCAGCACGGCCCGGCAGGACACCTTCTACGAGCAGTACTTC

d_gene: TRBD1
v_gene: TRBV19
j_gene: TRBJ2-7
abundance: NA
CDR3aa: CASTPGQGTNEQYF
CDR3nt: TGTGCCAGTACTCCGGGACAGGGAACTAACGAGCAGTACTTC

d_gene: TRBD2
v_gene: TRBV5-1
j_gene: TRBJ2-7
abundance: NA
CDR3aa: CASSWLGLAGDGEQYF
CDR3nt: TGCGCCAGCAGCTGGCTTGGACTAGCGGGAGATGGCGAGCAGTACTTC

d_gene: NA
v_gene: TRBV12-3/TRBV12-4
j_gene: TRBJ2-7
abundance: few
CDR3aa: CASSFGVEQYF
CDR3nt: TGTGCCAGCAGTTTTGGCGTGGAGCAGTACTTC

d_gene: TRBD1
v_gene: TRBV10-3
j_gene: TRBJ2-7
abundance: NA
CDR3aa: CAISESTRTGDYEQYF
CDR3nt: TGTGCCATCAGTGAGTCGACTCGGACAGGGGACTACGAGCAGTACTTC

d_gene: TRBD2
v_gene: TRBV11-2
j_gene: TRBJ2-2
abundance: once
CDR3aa: CASNNAGESVGELFF
CDR3nt: TGTGCCAGCAACAATGCGGGAGAGAGCGTCGGGGAGCTGTTTTTT

d_gene: NA
v_gene: TRBV5-4
j_gene: TRBJ2-1
abundance: NA
CDR3aa: CASLGQGRGNEQFF
CDR3nt: TGTGCCAGCCTTGGGCAGGGGCGAGGCAATGAGCAGTTCTTC